These 21 T cell receptor beta chains share one sample of origin, sequenced in a study of shared clonotypes between healthy human individuals. Data came from immunoSEQ multiplex PCR; TCRdb stores just in-frame clones and leaves some out. This sample has approximately 2.4 million clones, with nearly 97% found just once. The material sequenced was naive CD4+ T cells sorted from blood. This sample's subset: CD45RA+ positively selected. All receptors derive from a man between 18 and 35 years old in good health.

This clone was recorded only once. The CDR3 loop reads CASSSTGGPGELFF. DNA of the CDR3: TGTGCCAGCAGCTCTACAGGGGGCCCCGGGGAGCTGTTTTTT. J is TRBJ2-2 and V is TRBV7-9; the match to TRBD1 covers 9 bases. V was pared by 4 bases and J by 6 bases, with 3 bases of the junction left unmatched. The CDR3 contains 14 residues. The V gene's germline CDR1 is SEHNR and CDR2 FQNEAQ (reference sequence).

CDR3 residues: CASSLAADKNTEAFF. In DNA form, the CDR3 reads TGTGCCAGCAGCTTAGCGGCAGACAAAAACACTGAAGCTTTCTTT. This rearrangement joins TRBV7-2 to TRBJ1-1; D unclear. V shed 0 bases and J shed 2 bases, with 10 bases lying between them. Germline assignment: CDR1 SGHTA and CDR2 FQGNSA. The CDR3 has 15 residues. The whole variable domain, filled in from reference TRBV7-2 and TRBJ1-1, reads GAGVSQSPSNKVTEKGKDVELRCDPISGHTALYWYRQSLGQGLEFLIYFQGNSAPDKSGLPSDRFSAERTGGSVSTLTIQRTQQEDSAVYLCASSLAADKNTEAFFGQGTRLTVV.

CDR3 region: CASSLSPPDRGIREQFF. CDR3 nucleotide sequence: TGTGCCAGCAGCTTATCCCCCCCGGACAGGGGGATTCGGGAGCAGTTCTTC. The V gene is TRBV11-3, the J gene TRBJ2-1; 10 bases are shared with TRBD1. Germline V gene sequence: CDR1 SGHNT, CDR2 YENEEA. The CDR3 spans 17 residues. The V and J ends lost 2 bases and 10 bases, in that order; junction bases with no gene match: 14.

The gene calls are TRBV6-1 and TRBJ1-2, with no clear D. The V end lost 6 bases, the J end lost 6 bases, and 11 bases lay between the germline ends. CDR3 length: 12 residues. Germline values: CDR1 MNHNS, CDR2 SASEGT. CDR3 DNA sequence: TGTGCCAGCAGCCGCCGGACGCATGGCTACACCTTC. This translates into CASSRRTHGYTF.

The chain has TRBV6-1 and TRBJ2-6, with unresolved D. The CDR3 has 16 amino acids. Germline V gives CDR1 MNHNS, CDR2 SASEGT. Trimming removed 2 bases from V and 4 bases from J, with 12 bases in between. CDR3 in amino acids: CASSESVQRGANVLTF. DNA of the CDR3: TGTGCCAGCAGTGAAAGTGTACAGAGAGGGGCCAACGTCCTGACTTTC.

The V and J genes are TRBV7-8 and TRBJ2-5; TRBD2 matches 8 bases. J lost 4 bases, V lost 5 bases, and 12 bases had no gene match. The CDR3 contains 16 residues. The germline V gene has CDR1 SGHVS and CDR2 FQNEAQ. CDR3 coding DNA: TGTGCCAGCAGCCAGAACGCCGGGACTAGGGGAGAGACCCAGTACTTC. This codes for CASSQNAGTRGETQYF.

This clone was seen just once. J is TRBJ2-3 and V is TRBV6-1; D assignment may be TRBD1 or TRBD2 (5 bases each). Deletions cut 5 bases from V and 2 bases from J, with 11 bases between. The CDR3 contains 14 residues. Germline V gene data show CDR1 as MNHNS and CDR2 as SASEGT. CDR3 DNA sequence: TGTGCCAGCAGTCGGGGCCTCTACACAGATACGCAGTATTTT. This codes for CASSRGLYTDTQYF.

The V call is TRBV28, the J call TRBJ2-1, with no clear D. V dropped 1 base and J dropped 3 bases, with 1 base sitting between them. In germline, CDR1 is MDHEN, CDR2 SYDVKM. The CDR3 is made up of 12 amino acids. For the CDR3, the DNA is TGTGCCAGCAGTTTATTCTACAATGAGCAGTTCTTC. It specifies CASSLFYNEQFF.

The rearrangement uses TRBV7-6 and TRBJ2-5; D remains ambiguous. This CDR3 has 12 residues. Trimming cost V 4 bases and J 4 bases, with 7 bases left between them. CDR1 is SGHVS and CDR2 is FNYEAQ in the germline V gene. CDR3 DNA: TGTGCCAGCAGCTCTGCCCTAGAGACCCAGTACTTC. Encoded protein: CASSSALETQYF.

The V gene is TRBV11-2, the J gene TRBJ1-4, with 9 bases identical to TRBD1. V was clipped by 1 base and J by 3 bases; unmatched bases: 6. Germline lookup yields CDR1 SGHAT and CDR2 FQNNGV. The CDR3 consists of 17 residues. The CDR3 DNA reads TGTGCCAGCAGCTTAGGGTTGGGGACAGGGTCTAATGAAAAACTGTTTTTT. The encoded protein is CASSLGLGTGSNEKLFF.

The genes are TRBV10-3 and TRBJ1-1; D is ambiguous. This CDR3 comprises 16 residues. Germline V gene lookup returns CDR1 ENHRY and CDR2 SYGVKD. V was cut by 4 bases and J by 0 bases, with 15 bases left in between. CDR3 sequence (DNA): TGTGCCATCAGTGGAGGGCAAGGCGGAATGAACACTGAAGCTTTCTTT. This gives the protein CAISGGQGGMNTEAFF.

The rearrangement links TRBV6-6 to TRBJ1-3, with D hard to call. The ends were cut back, 4 bases at V and 2 bases at J, with 3 bases in the middle. Germline-derived CDR1 and CDR2 are MNHNY and SVGAGI (reference sequence). The CDR3 totals 12 residues. The DNA of the CDR3 is TGTGCCAGCAGTTCGACTGGAAACACCATATATTTT. This codes for CASSSTGNTIYF.

The V gene is TRBV28, the J gene TRBJ2-7, with 13 bases fitting TRBD2. The J segment lost 0 bases and the V segment lost 2 bases, leaving 4 bases of the junction unmatched. This CDR3 spans 17 amino acids. The germline CDR1 and CDR2 sequences are MDHEN and SYDVKM. CDR3 nucleotide sequence: TGTGCCAGCAGTTTAGGGGGACTAGCGGGGAGCTCCTACGAGCAGTACTTC. It is translated as CASSLGGLAGSSYEQYF.

The gene calls are TRBV4-1 and TRBJ2-7; D is unresolved. CDR3 size: 13 residues. V lost 4 bases and J lost 4, with 11 bases in between. Germline CDR1 reads MGHRA; CDR2 reads YSYEKL. This CDR3 reads CASSPSMEYEQYF. CDR3 nucleotide sequence: TGCGCCAGCAGCCCAAGCATGGAGTACGAGCAGTACTTC.

The chain is built from TRBV28 and TRBJ1-6, with 8 positions matching TRBD1. J gave up 6 bases and V 3 bases, and 4 bases lay outside the gene matches. The CDR3 has 15 residues. The germline CDR1 and CDR2 sequences are MDHEN and SYDVKM. CDR3 nucleotides: TGTGCCAGCAGTTTCTCGGACAGGGCTAATTCACCCCTCCACTTT. It yields the protein CASSFSDRANSPLHF.

The chain has TRBV9 and TRBJ1-5; 9 nucleotides match TRBD1. This CDR3 has 15 residues. V lost 4 bases, J lost 3 bases, and 5 bases stayed unmatched. The germline gives CDR1 SGDLS, CDR2 YYNGEE. The CDR3 DNA is TGTGCCAGCAGCTCCGGGACAGGGAACAATCAGCCCCAGCATTTT. Translation: CASSSGTGNNQPQHF.

As regards this clone: Other DNA sequences in the same sample also yield this CDR3. V gene TRBV6-5 combines with J gene TRBJ2-7, with unresolved D. This CDR3 region has 12 residues. With 4 bases removed from V and 4 bases from J, the gap between germline ends came to 8 bases. The germline V gene encodes CDR1 MNHEY and CDR2 SVGAGI. The chain's CDR3 is CASSSVGYEQYF. CDR3 sequence (DNA): TGTGCCAGCAGTTCGGTAGGGTACGAGCAGTACTTC.

The rearrangement uses TRBV13 and TRBJ1-2; D gene unclear. CDR3 size: 12 residues. Trimming stripped 5 bases from V and 4 bases from J, with 8 bases between. Per the germline V gene, CDR1 is PRHDT and CDR2 is FYEKMQ (reference sequence). The CDR3 DNA sequence: TGTGCCAGCAGCGAAACGTTCTATGGCTACACCTTC. Encoded protein: CASSETFYGYTF.

This chain's CDR3 is CASSPASTGGYTF. The CDR3 DNA reads as TGTGCCAGCAGCCCCGCTAGTACAGGAGGCTACACCTTC. The chain has TRBV7-8 and TRBJ1-2, with TRBD1 as a possible D gene (5 bases). The CDR3 consists of 13 residues. The ends were cut back, 5 bases at V and 8 bases at J, with 15 bases in the middle. Germline V gives CDR1 SGHVS, CDR2 FQNEAQ.

This rearrangement joins TRBV7-2 to TRBJ2-7; D might be TRBD2 (6 bases). Germline lookup yields CDR1 SGHTA and CDR2 FQGNSA. The CDR3 is made up of 13 amino acids. Trimming cost V 1 base and J 12 bases, with 16 bases left between them. CDR3 amino acids: CASSLGHKAGLYF. CDR3 sequence (DNA): TGTGCCAGCAGCTTAGGCCACAAGGCGGGACTGTACTTC.

The chain links TRBV7-2 to TRBJ2-3, with TRBD1 matching over 11 bases. Germline V lookup: CDR1 SGHTA, CDR2 FQGNSA. The CDR3 length is 15 residues. Germline trimming cut 5 bases from V and 4 bases from J; bases unmatched to any gene: 5. CDR3 DNA: TGTGCCAGCAGCGACGGACAGGGGGCCGCAGATACGCAGTATTTT. It yields the protein CASSDGQGAADTQYF.